These 20 T cell receptor beta chains originate from one sample sequenced in a study of human T cells and chemical hapten exposure. The time point is: healthy volunteer bleed at 6 weeks. Whole blood that had not been fractionated was the source of extracted total RNA. TCRdb reprocessed the RACE reads via MiXCR and lists one record per CDR3 protein. The sample includes about 65,000 distinct CDR3 sequences, about 6% seen only once; the top ten take around 3.4%. The sequenced sample consisted of whole blood. Receptors were obtained from a female donor in good health. Some clones in this sample may be carry-over from other donors' samples.

This clonotype was counted at least ten times. The V call is TRBV2, the J call TRBJ1-1; D uncertain. Trimming took off 7 bases at V and 5 bases at J, with 14 bases between the two ends. The germline V gene has CDR1 SNHLY and CDR2 FYNNEI. The CDR3 extends over 13 amino acids. The CDR3 coding sequence is TGTGCCAGCATGACGCCAGTCTGGACTGAAGCTTTCTTT. Translating it yields CASMTPVWTEAFF.

This clonotype was seen many times. The chain carries TRBV7-8 and TRBJ2-3, with a tentative D call TRBD2 (6 bases). Germline values: CDR1 SGHVS, CDR2 FQNEAQ. V lost 4 bases and J lost 0, with 11 bases in between. The CDR3 is 15 amino acids. Written as DNA, the CDR3 is TGTGCCAGCAGCTCCGGGACTTTTAGCACAGATACGCAGTATTTT. Amino acids: CASSSGTFSTDTQYF.

Comment on this clonotype: A read error may be the cause here, since a much bigger clone is one base away. This chain links TRBV21-1 with TRBJ2-7; the table's D call, TRBD2, was not checked against the DNA. TRBV21-1 is recorded as a pseudogene. The CDR3 is 16 residues long. CDR3 sequence: CATSKKREGPPYEQYF. For the CDR3, the DNA is TGTGCCACCAGCAAGAAGCGGGAGGGCCCTCCCTACGAGCAGTACTTC.

This clonotype was seen more than once but under ten times. V and J are TRBV7-6 and TRBJ2-7, with TRBD1 matching over 8 bases. This CDR3 contains 13 residues. The V gene's germline CDR1 is SGHVS and CDR2 FNYEAQ. V dropped 5 bases and J dropped 3; count of bases not matched to a gene: 3. The CDR3 spells CASSIGQGYEQYF. The CDR3 DNA sequence: TGTGCCAGCAGCATTGGACAGGGCTACGAGCAGTACTTC.

This clonotype was counted at least ten times. The rearrangement uses TRBV12-3 or TRBV12-4 and TRBJ1-2; tentative D call: TRBD1 (5 bases). The CDR3 has 16 amino acids. Trimming took off 7 bases at V and 4 bases at J, with 22 bases between the two ends. The CDR3 nucleotides read TGTGCCAGCAAGTCAGGGACGACGGGGCCTATCTATGGCTACACCTTC. It translates to CASKSGTTGPIYGYTF.

This clonotype was seen repeatedly, ten times or more. The V and J genes are TRBV11-2 and TRBJ2-3; 9 bases match TRBD1. Germline-derived CDR1 and CDR2 are SGHAT and FQNNGV. Unmatched junction bases numbered 7, after V lost 4 bases and J lost 2 bases. This CDR3 is built from 16 residues. CDR3 amino acids: CASSYSTGGATDTQYF. The CDR3 nucleotides are TGTGCCAGCAGCTACTCGACAGGGGGTGCCACAGATACGCAGTATTTT.

This clonotype was picked up many times. The chain links TRBV28 to TRBJ2-1, with 7 nucleotides matching TRBD2. The length of the CDR3 is 14 residues. Germline CDR1 MDHEN, CDR2 SYDVKM. V trimming: 6 bases; J trimming: 7 bases; junction bases outside the gene matches: 9. CDR3 residues: CASRLAGAENEQFF. DNA of the CDR3: TGTGCCAGCAGACTTGCGGGAGCGGAAAATGAGCAGTTCTTC.

The chain links TRBV7-8 to TRBJ1-4; D is possibly TRBD1 (5 bases). The germline CDR1 and CDR2 sequences are SGHVS and FQNEAQ. The CDR3 has 16 amino acids. Between the trimmed V and J ends, which lost 7 bases and 3 bases, there was a span of 18 bases. CDR3 residues: CASTQRQGSSNEKLFF. The CDR3, as DNA: TGTGCCAGCACCCAGCGTCAGGGTTCATCTAATGAAAAACTGTTTTTT.

This clonotype was counted between two and nine times. The genes are TRBV5-5 and TRBJ1-5; TRBD1 agrees at 7 bases. Trimming removed 4 bases from V and 0 bases from J; junction bases left unmatched: 7. This CDR3 comprises 16 residues. CDR1 is SGHKS, CDR2 YYEKEE, per germline (reference sequence). DNA of the CDR3: TGTGCCAGCAGCCGGGACAGAGCCCATAGCAATCAGCCCCAGCATTTT. This translates into CASSRDRAHSNQPQHF.

This clonotype came up many times. V usage is TRBV7-9 and J usage is TRBJ2-5; tentatively, D is TRBD1 (6 bases). Germline V gene data show CDR1 as SEHNR and CDR2 as FQNEAQ (reference sequence). V lost 5 bases and J 5 bases, leaving 6 bases between the germline ends. This CDR3 region has 11 residues. The CDR3 here is CASSQGETQYF. As DNA, the CDR3 is TGTGCCAGCAGCCAGGGGGAGACCCAGTACTTC.

There are many counts of this clonotype. The rearrangement joins TRBV6-2 or TRBV6-3 to TRBJ1-1, with D unclear. V gave up 4 bases and J gave up 5 bases, with 8 bases separating them. The CDR3 length is 12 residues. The germline gives CDR1 MNHEY, CDR2 SVGEGT. CDR3 sequence (DNA): TGTGCCAGCAGTTTGAGCCGAACTGAAGCTTTCTTT. Amino acids: CASSLSRTEAFF.

This clonotype was found a few times. V usage is TRBV14 and J usage is TRBJ2-5, with a possible D match to TRBD2 (5 bases). V was pared by 4 bases and J by 4 bases, with 19 bases between. The germline gives CDR1 SGHDN, CDR2 FVKESK. The CDR3 loop spans 16 amino acids. The CDR3 sequence: CASSPIDSSRGETQYF. The CDR3 region has the DNA TGTGCCAGCAGCCCCATAGACTCAAGTCGGGGAGAGACCCAGTACTTC.

This clonotype was counted many times. This chain links TRBV12-3 or TRBV12-4 with TRBJ1-4, with no clear D. The ends were cut back, 3 bases at V and 8 bases at J, with 7 bases in the middle. The CDR3 spans 12 residues. CDR3 nucleotide sequence: TGTGCCAGCAGTTTCGGTCAGGAAAAACTGTTTTTT. Translation: CASSFGQEKLFF.

This clonotype was counted many times. The chain joins TRBV6-2 or TRBV6-3 to TRBJ2-3; D unclear. V dropped 2 bases and J dropped 2 bases, with 5 bases sitting between them. CDR3 size: 13 residues. CDR1 is MNHEY and CDR2 is SVGEGT in the germline V gene. The CDR3 DNA reads as TGTGCCAGCAGTTACGCTTCCACAGATACGCAGTATTTT. Its translation is CASSYASTDTQYF.

The sample holds a few counts of this clonotype. The V and J genes are TRBV12-3 or TRBV12-4 and TRBJ1-1; no reliable D call. V was clipped by 5 bases and J by 5 bases, with 6 bases between them. The CDR3 is 11 amino acids. The CDR3 coding sequence is TGTGCCAGCAGTCATGGGACTGAAGCTTTCTTT. Translated: CASSHGTEAFF.

This clonotype was seen a few times. The chain carries TRBV11-2 and TRBJ2-1, with D uncertain. Germline V lookup: CDR1 SGHAT, CDR2 FQNNGV. Trimming pared 0 bases from V and 9 bases from J, leaving 0 bases between. The CDR3 contains 10 residues. This CDR3 is CASSLDEQFF. The CDR3 coding sequence is TGTGCCAGCAGCTTAGATGAGCAGTTCTTC.

This clonotype was detected ten times or more. This rearrangement joins TRBV12-3 or TRBV12-4 to TRBJ1-5; tentatively, D is TRBD1 (5 bases). This CDR3 spans 16 amino acids. Trimming stripped 7 bases from V and 0 bases from J, with 16 bases between. CDR3 nucleotide sequence: TGTGCCAGCACCGCGGGGCAGTTCTATAGCAATCAGCCCCAGCATTTT. Translation gives CASTAGQFYSNQPQHF.

V is TRBV28 and J is TRBJ2-7, with D tentatively TRBD1 or TRBD2 (5 bases each). Germline V gene lookup returns CDR1 MDHEN and CDR2 SYDVKM. The CDR3 runs to 14 residues. Trimming left V 3 bases short and J 0 bases short, with 9 bases between. The CDR3 DNA reads TGTGCCAGCAGTTTCCACGGGACCTCCTACGAGCAGTACTTC. This encodes CASSFHGTSYEQYF.

This clonotype showed up many times. The V gene is TRBV28, the J gene TRBJ1-5, with D perhaps TRBD1 (6 bases). This CDR3 has 16 amino acids. Trimming stripped 6 bases from V and 4 bases from J, with 19 bases between. Per the germline V gene, CDR1 is MDHEN and CDR2 is SYDVKM. The CDR3 DNA reads TGTGCCAGCAGCGATTTTCCCAGGGACATGAATCAGCCCCAGCATTTT. Translating it yields CASSDFPRDMNQPQHF.

The rearrangement links TRBV7-2 to TRBJ2-5, with D possibly matching TRBD2 (5 bases). Trimming removed 2 bases at V and 5 bases at J, with 9 bases between. The CDR3 loop spans 13 amino acids. The germline V gene encodes CDR1 SGHTA and CDR2 FQGNSA. The chain's CDR3 is CASSLTGMETQYF. CDR3 sequence (DNA): TGTGCCAGCAGCTTAACCGGGATGGAGACCCAGTACTTC. Filled out from reference TRBV7-2 and TRBJ2-5, the complete variable domain reads GAGVSQSPSNKVTEKGKDVELRCDPISGHTALYWYRQSLGQGLEFLIYFQGNSAPDKSGLPSDRFSAERTGGSVSTLTIQRTQQEDSAVYLCASSLTGMETQYFGPGTRLLVL.